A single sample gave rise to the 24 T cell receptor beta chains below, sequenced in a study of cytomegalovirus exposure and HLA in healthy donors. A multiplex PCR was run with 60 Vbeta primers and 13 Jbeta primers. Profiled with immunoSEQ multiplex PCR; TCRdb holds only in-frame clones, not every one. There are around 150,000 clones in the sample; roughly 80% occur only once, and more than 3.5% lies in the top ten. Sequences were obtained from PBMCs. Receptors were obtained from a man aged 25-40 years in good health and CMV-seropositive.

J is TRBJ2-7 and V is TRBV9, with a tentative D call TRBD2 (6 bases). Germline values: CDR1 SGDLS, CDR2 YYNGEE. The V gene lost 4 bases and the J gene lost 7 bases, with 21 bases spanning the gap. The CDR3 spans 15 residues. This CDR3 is CASSPDMTAAGEQYF. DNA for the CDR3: TGTGCCAGCAGCCCCGATATGACGGCTGCGGGGGAGCAGTACTTC.

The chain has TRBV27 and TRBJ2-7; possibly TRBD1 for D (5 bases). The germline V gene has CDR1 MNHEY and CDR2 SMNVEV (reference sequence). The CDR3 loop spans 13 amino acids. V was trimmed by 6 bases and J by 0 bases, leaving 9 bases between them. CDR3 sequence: CASSWGSSYEQYF. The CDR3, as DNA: TGTGCCAGCAGCTGGGGCAGCTCCTACGAGCAGTACTTC.

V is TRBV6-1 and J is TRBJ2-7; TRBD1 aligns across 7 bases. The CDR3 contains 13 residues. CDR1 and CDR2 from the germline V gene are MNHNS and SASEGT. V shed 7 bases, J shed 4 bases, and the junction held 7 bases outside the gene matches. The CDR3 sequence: CASIKGQSYEQYF. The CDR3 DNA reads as TGTGCCAGCATAAAGGGACAGTCGTACGAGCAGTACTTC.

The DNA of the CDR3 is TGTGCCAGCAGCTTAGATCGGGGACAGGCTAATCAGCCCCAGCATTTT. Its translation is CASSLDRGQANQPQHF. The chain is built from TRBV7-6 and TRBJ1-5, with TRBD1 identical over 8 bases. This CDR3 is built from 16 residues. CDR1 is SGHVS, CDR2 FNYEAQ, per germline. J lost 4 bases, V lost 1 base, and 6 bases had no gene match.

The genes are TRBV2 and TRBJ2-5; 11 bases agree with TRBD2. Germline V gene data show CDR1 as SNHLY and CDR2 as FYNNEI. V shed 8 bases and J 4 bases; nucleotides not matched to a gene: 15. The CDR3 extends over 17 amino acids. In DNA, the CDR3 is TGTGCCAGCGCTCTTACCGGGACTAGCGGAGTCCTAGAGACCCAGTACTTC. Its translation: CASALTGTSGVLETQYF.

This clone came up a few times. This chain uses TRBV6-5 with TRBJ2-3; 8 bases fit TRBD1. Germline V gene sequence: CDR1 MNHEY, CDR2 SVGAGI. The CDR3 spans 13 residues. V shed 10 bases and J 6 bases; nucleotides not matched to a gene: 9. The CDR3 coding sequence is TGTGCCATCTCGACAGGGGAGGAGGATACGCAGTATTTT. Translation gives CAISTGEEDTQYF.

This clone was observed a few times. CDR3 amino acids: CASSVVQDYSNQPQHF. The CDR3 nucleotides are TGTGCCAGCAGCGTAGTACAGGATTATAGCAATCAGCCCCAGCATTTT. V and J are TRBV9 and TRBJ1-5; weak D call: TRBD1 (5 bases). Germline CDR1 reads SGDLS; CDR2 reads YYNGEE. There are 16 residues in the CDR3. The V gene lost 0 bases and the J gene lost 0 bases, with 10 bases spanning the gap.

The CDR3 loop is CASSQEQGSYGYTF. Here the CDR3 DNA reads TGTGCCAGCAGCCAAGAACAGGGTTCCTATGGCTACACCTTC. The gene calls are TRBV14 and TRBJ1-2, with a tentative D call TRBD1 (6 bases). The V gene lost 0 bases and the J gene lost 4 bases, with 9 bases spanning the gap. The CDR3 runs to 14 residues. CDR1 is SGHDN, CDR2 FVKESK, per germline.

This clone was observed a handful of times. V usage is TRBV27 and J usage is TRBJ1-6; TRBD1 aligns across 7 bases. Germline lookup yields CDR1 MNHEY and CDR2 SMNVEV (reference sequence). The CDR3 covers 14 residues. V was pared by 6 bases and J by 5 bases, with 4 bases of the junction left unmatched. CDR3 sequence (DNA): TGTGCCAGCAGCCTGGGACAGAATAATTCACCCCTCCACTTT. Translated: CASSLGQNNSPLHF.

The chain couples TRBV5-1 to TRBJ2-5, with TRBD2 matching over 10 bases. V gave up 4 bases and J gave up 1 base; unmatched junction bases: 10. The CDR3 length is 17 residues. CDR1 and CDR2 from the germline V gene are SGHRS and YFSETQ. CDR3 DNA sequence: TGCGCCAGCAGCCCAGCCCCCAGCGGGGGGGCCCAAGAGACCCAGTACTTC. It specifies CASSPAPSGGAQETQYF. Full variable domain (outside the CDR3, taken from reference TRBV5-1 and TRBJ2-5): KAGVTQTPRYLIKTRGQQVTLSCSPISGHRSVSWYQQTPGQGLQFLFEYFSETQRNKGNFPGRFSGRQFSNSRSEMNVSTLELGDSALYLCASSPAPSGGAQETQYFGPGTRLLVL.

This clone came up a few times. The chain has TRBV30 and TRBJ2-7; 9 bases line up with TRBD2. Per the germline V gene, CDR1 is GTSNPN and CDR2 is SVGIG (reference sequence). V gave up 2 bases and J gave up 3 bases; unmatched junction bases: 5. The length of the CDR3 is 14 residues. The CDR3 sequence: CAWSPAGGLYEQYF. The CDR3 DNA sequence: TGTGCCTGGAGTCCCGCGGGGGGGCTCTACGAGCAGTACTTC.

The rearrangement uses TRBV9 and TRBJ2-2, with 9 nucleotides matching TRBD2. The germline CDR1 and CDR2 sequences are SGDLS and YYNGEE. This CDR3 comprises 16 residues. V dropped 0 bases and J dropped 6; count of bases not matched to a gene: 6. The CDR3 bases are TGTGCCAGCAGCGTAGGAGCGGGGGGTGTTTCCGGGGAGCTGTTTTTT. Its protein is CASSVGAGGVSGELFF.

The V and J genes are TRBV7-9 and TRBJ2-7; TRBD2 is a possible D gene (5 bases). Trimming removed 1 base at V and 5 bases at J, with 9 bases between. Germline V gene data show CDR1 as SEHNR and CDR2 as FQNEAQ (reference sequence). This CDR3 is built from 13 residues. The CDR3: CASSLVGVDEQYF. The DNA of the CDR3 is TGTGCCAGCAGCTTAGTCGGGGTTGACGAGCAGTACTTC.

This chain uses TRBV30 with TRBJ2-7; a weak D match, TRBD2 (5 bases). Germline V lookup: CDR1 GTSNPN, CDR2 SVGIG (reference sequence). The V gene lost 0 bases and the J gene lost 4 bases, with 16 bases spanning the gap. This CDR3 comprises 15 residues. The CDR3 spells CAWSVSPGIGYEQYF. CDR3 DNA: TGTGCCTGGAGTGTTTCCCCGGGGATAGGGTACGAGCAGTACTTC.

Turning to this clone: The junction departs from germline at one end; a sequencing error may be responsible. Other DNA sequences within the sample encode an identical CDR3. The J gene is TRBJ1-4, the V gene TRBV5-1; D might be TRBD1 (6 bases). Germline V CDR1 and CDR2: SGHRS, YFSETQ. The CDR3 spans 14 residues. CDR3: CASSLAGQGEKLFF. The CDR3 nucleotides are TGCGCTAGCAGCCTGGCGGGACAAGGTGAAAAACTGTTTTTT.

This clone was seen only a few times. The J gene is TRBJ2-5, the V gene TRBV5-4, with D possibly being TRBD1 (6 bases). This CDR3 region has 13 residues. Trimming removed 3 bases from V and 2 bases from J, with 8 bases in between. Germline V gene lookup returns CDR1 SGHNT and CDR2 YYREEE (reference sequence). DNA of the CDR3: TGTGCCAGCAGCTCGACAGGACAAGAGACCCAGTACTTC. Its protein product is CASSSTGQETQYF.

The CDR3 sequence: CASSPSLDRTEAFF. Written as DNA, the CDR3 is TGTGCCAGCAGCCCCAGCCTCGACAGAACTGAAGCTTTCTTT. The V call is TRBV9, the J call TRBJ1-1, with D perhaps matching TRBD1 (5 bases). In germline, CDR1 is SGDLS, CDR2 YYNGEE. The ends were cut back, 4 bases at V and 5 bases at J, with 15 bases in the middle. CDR3 length: 14 residues.

The CDR3 here is CASSPRDSLNSPLHF. The CDR3 DNA follows: TGCGCCAGCAGCCCCCGGGACAGCCTAAATTCACCCCTCCACTTT. The rearrangement uses TRBV4-3 and TRBJ1-6, with TRBD1 matching over 7 bases. Per the germline V gene, CDR1 is LGHNA and CDR2 is YSLEER. The CDR3 spans 15 residues. Trimming cost V 4 bases and J 7 bases; bases outside gene matches: 7.

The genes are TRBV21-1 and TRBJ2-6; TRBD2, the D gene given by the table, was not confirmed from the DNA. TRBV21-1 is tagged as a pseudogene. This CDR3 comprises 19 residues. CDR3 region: CASSPPGGYRLGGANVLTF. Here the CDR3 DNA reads TGTGCCAGCAGCCCCCCTGGGGGGTACCGGTTGGGTGGGGCCAACGTCCTGACTTTC.

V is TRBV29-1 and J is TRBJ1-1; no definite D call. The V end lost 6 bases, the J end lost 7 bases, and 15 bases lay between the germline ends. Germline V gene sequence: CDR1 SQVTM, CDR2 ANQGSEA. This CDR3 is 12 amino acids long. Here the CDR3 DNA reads TGCAGCGTGAAGGAGGGCGCTATTGAAGCTTTCTTT. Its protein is CSVKEGAIEAFF. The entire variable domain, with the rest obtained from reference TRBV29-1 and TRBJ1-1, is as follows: SAVISQKPSRDICQRGTSLTIQCQVDSQVTMMFWYRQQPGQSLTLIATANQGSEATYESGFVIDKFPISRPNLTFSTLTVSNMSPEDSSIYLCSVKEGAIEAFFGQGTRLTVV.

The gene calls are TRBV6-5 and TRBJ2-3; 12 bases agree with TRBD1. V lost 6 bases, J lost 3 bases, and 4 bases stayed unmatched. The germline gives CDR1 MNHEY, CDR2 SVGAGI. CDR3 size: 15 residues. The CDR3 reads CASSTGQGATDTQYF. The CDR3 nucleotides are TGTGCCAGCAGCACGGGACAGGGGGCAACAGATACGCAGTATTTT.

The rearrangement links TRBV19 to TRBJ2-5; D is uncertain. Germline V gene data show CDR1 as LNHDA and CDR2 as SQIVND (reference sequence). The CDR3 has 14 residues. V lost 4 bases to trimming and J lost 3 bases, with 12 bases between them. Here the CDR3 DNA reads TGTGCCAGTAGTAAGGTCCCAACAGAAGAGACCCAGTACTTC. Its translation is CASSKVPTEETQYF. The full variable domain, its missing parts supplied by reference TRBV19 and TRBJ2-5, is DGGITQSPKYLFRKEGQNVTLSCEQNLNHDAMYWYRQDPGQGLRLIYYSQIVNDFQKGDIAEGYSVSREKKESFPLTVTSAQKNPTAFYLCASSKVPTEETQYFGPGTRLLVL.

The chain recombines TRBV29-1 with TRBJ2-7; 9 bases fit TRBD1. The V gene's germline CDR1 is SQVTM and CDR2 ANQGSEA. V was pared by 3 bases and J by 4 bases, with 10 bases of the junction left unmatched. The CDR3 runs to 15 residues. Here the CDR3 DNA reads TGCAGCGTTGAGGCCTCGGGACAGGGTCTTTACGAGCAGTACTTC. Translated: CSVEASGQGLYEQYF.

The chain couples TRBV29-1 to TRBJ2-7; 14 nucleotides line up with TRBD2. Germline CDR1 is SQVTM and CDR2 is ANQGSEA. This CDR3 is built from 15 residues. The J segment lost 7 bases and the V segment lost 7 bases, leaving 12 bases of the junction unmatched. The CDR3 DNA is TGCAGCGCCGAGGGGGGGACTAGCGGGGGCCCGGAGCAGTACTTC. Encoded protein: CSAEGGTSGGPEQYF.